The T cell receptor beta chain described here comes from a study of cytomegalovirus exposure and HLA in healthy donors. Across the study: The study's early data release held some 85 million unique TCRs from HLA-typed donors. Points from the study as a whole: The study assumed roughly uniform donor sequencing depth for presence/absence analyses.

Amplification used 60 Vbeta primers and 13 Jbeta primers. The assay was immunoSEQ multiplex PCR, and TCRdb's table has in-frame clones only and misses some. The sample has 75,000 to 80,000 clones; about 78% are singletons. Trimming pared 2 bases from V and 5 bases from J, leaving 16 bases between. Per the germline V gene, CDR1 is SGHNT and CDR2 is YYREEE (reference sequence). The CDR3 covers 16 residues. This clone is medium-sized. Its matching antigen is unknown. The V call is TRBV5-4, the J call TRBJ1-4; possible D gene TRBD1, 6 bases. The sequenced material came from PBMCs. The TCR was taken from a woman aged 40-49 years in good health and CMV-seropositive. Here the CDR3 DNA reads TGTGCCAGCAGCTTTTTAACGGGGGGCACAAATGAAAAACTGTTTTTT. Its protein product is CASSFLTGGTNEKLFF. The variable domain in full, completed from reference TRBV5-4 and TRBJ1-4, reads ETGVTQSPTHLIKTRGQQVTLRCSSQSGHNTVSWYQQALGQGPQFIFQYYREEENGRGNFPPRFSGLQFPNYSSELNVNALELDDSALYLCASSFLTGGTNEKLFFGSGTQLSVL.